This T cell receptor (beta chain) was recorded in a study of OX40 agonist ivuxolimab in advanced cancers. In the study overall: Ivuxolimab, which targeted the costimulatory receptor OX40 (CD134), was an agonistic, fully human IgG2 monoclonal antibody. Intravenous ivuxolimab was administered to patients every 2 weeks at six dose levels: 0.01, 0.1, 0.3, 1.5, 3 and 10 mg/kg. Among the approximately 54 dose-escalation patients, around 20 had hepatocellular carcinoma, 15 or so melanoma, 9 renal cell carcinoma and 9 head and neck cancer. The dose-escalation cohort was about 83% male with a mean age of around 64 years, ranging from about 20 to 85. Prior anti-PD-1, anti-PD-L1 or anti-CTLA-4 therapy was permitted, and checkpoint inhibitors had been received by about two fifths of dose-escalation patients. Partial responses occurred in three dose-escalation patients, of whom one had hepatocellular carcinoma and two had cutaneous melanoma. Peripheral TCRbeta sequencing aimed to test whether ivuxolimab altered TCR sequence diversity and caused clonal T-cell expansion. The paper covers the monotherapy dose-escalation part of the phase I ivuxolimab trial, which included N = 52 patients. Findings and caveats that apply to the study as a whole: Clonal expansion of both CD4+ and CD8+ blood T cells was observed from baseline to week 6 at doses 0.1 to 3.0 mg/kg. The antigen specificity of the clonally expanded peripheral T cells was not determined. On average, CD8+ T cells showed more expanded clones than CD4+ T cells after ivuxolimab. Low levels of normalized T-cell clonal expansion were also seen in some nonresponding patients. In partial responders in the 0.1-3.0 mg/kg groups, normalized peripheral clonal expansion was found to be among the lowest, especially among CD8+ T cells.

In the case of this clone: What this receptor recognizes is not known. It has no much larger one-base neighbor in the sample; base qualities were not kept.

As encoded in the germline V gene, CDR1 is ENHRY while CDR2 is SYGVKD. V drops 4 bases and J drops 5 bases, leaving 16 bases in between. The CDR3 spans 15 residues, from the cysteine through the phenylalanine. CDR3 DNA only is kept here, 45 bases in frame from base 1. Genomic DNA was isolated from the sorted cells so that the TCRbeta CDR3 region could be sequenced. The immunoSEQ Assay was used to sequence the TCRbeta CDR3 regions. TCRdb carries this immuneACCESS record with in-frame sequences only. Its versions omit some clonotypes, under half of them owing to an unresolved V gene in the studies checked, with the rest unexplained. This sample gives some 76,000 clones in total; 85% of them show up just once. The ten largest make up around 2% of the sample. Patients with a history of autoimmune disease or receiving systemic immunosuppression were excluded from the trial. In every dose cohort, peripheral blood was drawn for TCR sequencing at baseline, cycle 4 day 1, and cycle 7 day 1. The samples were taken from a phase I, first-in-human, multicenter, open-label dose-escalation trial of ivuxolimab. The trial enrolled adults with locally advanced or metastatic head and neck squamous cell, hepatocellular, melanoma or renal cell carcinoma. Before TCR sequencing, CD4+ and CD8+ T cells were separately sorted from peripheral blood.

This TCR was sampled from an adult with an advanced solid tumor such as melanoma, head and neck, liver or kidney cancer. Rearrangement joined TRBV10-3 to TRBJ2-3; TRBD2 is a weak D gene call, 5 bases matching. The sample consisted of CD4+ or CD8+ T cells sorted from blood, taken in a trial of the OX40 agonist ivuxolimab. The CDR3 in this case is CAISGIGFGGDTQYF. The nucleotide sequence is given as TGTGCCATCAGTGGAATAGGTTTTGGAGGAGATACGCAGTATTTT.